A single T cell receptor (beta chain) is shown here with its context. Its antigen is unidentified. Its ends do not fully match the called genes, so a read error is possible. These data originate in a study of cytotoxic CD8 clonotypes in ibrutinib-treated CLL. Background on the study: Partial responses numbered approximately 24 and complete responses 2; after a median around 70 months, roughly 14 stayed remitted and approximately 12 progressed. Response samples were drawn at a median of around 11 months of treatment, range 6 to 36. Regarding the study as a whole: The times at which samples were taken varied between sustained-remission and progressing patients.

The CDR3 has 12 amino acids. Germline CDR1 reads SGHAT; CDR2 reads FQNNGV. Libraries were prepared by immunoSEQ multiplex PCR; TCRdb keeps only in-frame clonotypes and omits some of them. There are about 58,000 clones in the sample; 71% occur only once, and 43% lies in the top ten. V and J are TRBV11-2 and TRBJ2-1; TRBD2 is a possible D gene (6 bases). Specimen: PBMCs, collected after 12 months of ibrutinib treatment. This receptor was taken from a human donor with chronic lymphocytic leukemia. The CDR3 bases are TGTGCCGGCAGCTTGCGGGATCGTGAGCAGTTCTTC. Translating it yields CAGSLRDREQFF.